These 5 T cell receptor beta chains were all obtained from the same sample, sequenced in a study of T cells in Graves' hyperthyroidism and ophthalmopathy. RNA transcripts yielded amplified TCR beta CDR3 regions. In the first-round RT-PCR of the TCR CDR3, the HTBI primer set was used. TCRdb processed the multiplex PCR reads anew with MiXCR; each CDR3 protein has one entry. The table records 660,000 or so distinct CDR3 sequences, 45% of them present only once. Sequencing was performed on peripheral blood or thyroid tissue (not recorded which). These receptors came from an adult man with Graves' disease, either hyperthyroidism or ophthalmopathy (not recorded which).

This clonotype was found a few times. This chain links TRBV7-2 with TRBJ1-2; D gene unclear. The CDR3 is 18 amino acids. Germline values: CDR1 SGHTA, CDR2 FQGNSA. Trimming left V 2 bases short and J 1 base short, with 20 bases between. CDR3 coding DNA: TGTGCCAGCAGCTTATCATTAGGGATGCAGATAATTAACTATGGCTACACCTTC. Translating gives CASSLSLGMQIINYGYTF.

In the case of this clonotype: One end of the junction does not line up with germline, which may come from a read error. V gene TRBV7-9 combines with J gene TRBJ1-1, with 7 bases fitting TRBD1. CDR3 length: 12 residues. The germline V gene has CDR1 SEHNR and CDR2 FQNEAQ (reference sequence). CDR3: CASSIRGSGASF. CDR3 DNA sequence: TGTGCCAGTAGTATCAGGGGGTCTGGAGCTTCCTTT. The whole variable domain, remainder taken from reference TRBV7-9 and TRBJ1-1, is DTGVSQNPRHKITKRGQNVTFRCDPISEHNRLYWYRQTLGQGPEFLTYFQNEAQLEKSRLLSDRFSAERPKGSFSTLEIQRTEQGDSAMYLCASSIRGSGASFGQGTRLTVV.

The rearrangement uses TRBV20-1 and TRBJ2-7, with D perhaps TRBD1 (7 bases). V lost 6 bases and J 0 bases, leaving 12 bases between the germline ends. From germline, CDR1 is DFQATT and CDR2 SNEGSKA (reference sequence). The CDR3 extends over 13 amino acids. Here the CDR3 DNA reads TGCAGTGCGGAGGGGACAGCCTCCTACGAGCAGTACTTC. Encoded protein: CSAEGTASYEQYF.

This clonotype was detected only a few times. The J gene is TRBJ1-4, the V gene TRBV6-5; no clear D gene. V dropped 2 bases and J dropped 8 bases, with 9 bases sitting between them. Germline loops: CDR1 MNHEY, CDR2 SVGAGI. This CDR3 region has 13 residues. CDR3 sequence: CASSYGMGEKLFF. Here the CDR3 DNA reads TGTGCCAGCAGTTACGGGATGGGGGAAAAACTGTTTTTT.

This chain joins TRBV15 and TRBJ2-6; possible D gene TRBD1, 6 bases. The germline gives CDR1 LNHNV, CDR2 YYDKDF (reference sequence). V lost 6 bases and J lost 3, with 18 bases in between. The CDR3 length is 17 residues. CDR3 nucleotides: TGTGCCACCAGTGATCCAGGGGCCGCCTATGGGGCCAACGTCCTGACTTTC. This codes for CATSDPGAAYGANVLTF.